This T cell receptor beta chain comes out of a study of glioma-infiltrating T cells. TCR alpha and beta CDR3 regions were amplified from RNA using iRepertoire nested multiplex PCR. TCRdb re-called the multiplex PCR reads through MiXCR, storing one row per CDR3 protein. The sample contains around 350,000 distinct CDR3 sequences, 41% of which appear only once. Findings of the study overall: Above-expected tissue-blood divergence occurred in all gliomas, most in low-grade ones.

Of note for this clonotype: Its antigen is still unknown.

The CDR3 runs 15 residues. Germline V lookup: CDR1 DFQATT, CDR2 SNEGSKA (reference sequence). V lost 3 bases, J lost 8 bases, and 19 bases lay in between. The chain carries TRBV20-1 and TRBJ1-4; D unresolved. The specimen sequenced was glioma tissue, nonneoplastic brain tissue, or PBMCs (not recorded which). This TCR derives from a human donor with low-grade glioma or glioblastoma, undergoing nonglioma brain surgery, or in good health (not recorded which). The CDR3 reads CSARSWWVGLEKLFF. In DNA form, the CDR3 reads TGCAGTGCTAGGAGCTGGTGGGTGGGTTTGGAAAAACTGTTTTTT.